These T cell receptor beta chains were read from a single sample in a study of shared clonotypes between healthy human individuals. Produced via immunoSEQ multiplex PCR; TCRdb's table is partial and in-frame only. The sample records about 1.1 million clones, around 78% being singletons. The sequencing sample was made of memory CD4+ T cells from PBMCs. These receptors were collected from a man younger than 30 in good health. Some clones in this sample may be carry-over from other donors' samples. The CDR3 runs from the conserved cysteine through the conserved F or W. D genes are given only for firm matches. Clone size is given for some rows only: seen once, a few or many times, or a class if the clone is expanded.

TRBV27,.,.,TRBJ2-3,TGTGCCAGCAGACCTACAGGTTCAACAGATACGCAGTATTTT,CASRPTGSTDTQYF
TRBV28,.,.,TRBJ1-4,TGTGCCAGCAGTGTCCCGGGGCGTACGCGGAGGGAAAAACTGTTTTTT,CASSVPGRTRREKLFF
TRBV30,.,.,TRBJ1-4,TGTGCCTGGAGTGGCCGAGGAACAGGTCGTAATGAAAAACTGTTTTTT,CAWSGRGTGRNEKLFF
TRBV11-3,few,TRBD2,TRBJ2-5,TGTGCCAGCAGCTCCAGCGGGGAACAAGAGACCCAGTACTTC,CASSSSGEQETQYF
TRBV5-1,.,.,TRBJ2-3,TGCGCCAGCAGCTTAATCGGGGATAGCACAGATACGCAGTATTTT,CASSLIGDSTDTQYF
TRBV5-6,.,TRBD2,TRBJ2-7,TGTGCCAGCAGCCCCCCTTCTCTACTAGCGCACGCCGGAGAGCAGTACTTC,CASSPPSLLAHAGEQYF
TRBV4-2,few,.,TRBJ1-2,TGTGCCAGCAGCCAAGCGGTTGGGGGAGGCGGCTACACCTTC,CASSQAVGGGGYTF
TRBV7-8,.,.,TRBJ1-5,TGTGCCAGCAGCTTAGACGGAACCGGACAGCATTTT,CASSLDGTGQHF
TRBV5-4,.,.,TRBJ2-7,TGTGCCAGCAGCTCACCCACCCATGGTATCCCCTACGAGCAGTACTTC,CASSSPTHGIPYEQYF
TRBV19,.,TRBD1,TRBJ1-5,TGTGCCAGTAGTATGACAGGGACAAGCAATCAGCCCCAGCATTTT,CASSMTGTSNQPQHF